This entry lists 6 T cell receptor beta chains sequenced from one sample in a study of CD8 T cells in ankylosing spondylitis. TCRdb passed the 5' RACE reads through MiXCR, listing each CDR3 protein once. The sample records around 250,000 distinct CDR3 sequences, over 15% being singletons. Source material: blood, either unsorted or a sorted T cell fraction (not recorded which). Receptors originate from a male donor with ankylosing spondylitis or in good health (not recorded which).

The rearrangement joins TRBV20-1 to TRBJ1-5; D is unclear. This CDR3 has 17 amino acids. The germline V gene has CDR1 DFQATT and CDR2 SNEGSKA (reference sequence). Trimming removed 7 bases from V and 4 bases from J, with 26 bases in between. The CDR3 region has the DNA TGCAGTGAAGGGTTGCCCCTCCAATCTAATAAAAATCAGCCCCAGCATTTT. The encoded protein is CSEGLPLQSNKNQPQHF.

The chain has TRBV12-3 or TRBV12-4 and TRBJ2-1; TRBD2 agrees at 11 bases. V gave up 8 bases and J gave up 8 bases; unmatched junction bases: 8. There are 14 residues in the CDR3. CDR3 sequence: CASGIAGGPHEQFF. DNA for the CDR3: TGTGCCAGCGGGATAGCGGGAGGGCCGCATGAGCAGTTCTTC.

This chain joins TRBV9 and TRBJ1-1, with D unresolved. Deletions cut 2 bases from V and 0 bases from J, with 8 bases between. The CDR3 loop spans 14 amino acids. Looked up from germline, CDR1 is SGDLS and CDR2 is YYNGEE. CDR3: CASSVHSVNTEAFF. The DNA for the CDR3 is TGTGCCAGCAGCGTCCACTCAGTGAACACTGAAGCTTTCTTT.

This clonotype was picked up a small number of times. The rearrangement uses TRBV20-1 and TRBJ2-7, with no clear D. Trimming shortened V by 0 bases and J by 2 bases, and 8 bases separated the two germline ends. The CDR3 is made up of 13 amino acids. CDR1 DFQATT and CDR2 SNEGSKA come from the germline V gene (reference sequence). For the CDR3, the DNA is TGCAGTGCTAGAGAACGCTTCACCTACGAGCAGTACTTC. Its protein product is CSARERFTYEQYF.

In its sample, this clonotype was seen a few times. The chain joins TRBV12-3 or TRBV12-4 to TRBJ1-1; a possible D gene is TRBD1 (5 bases). The V end lost 4 bases, the J end lost 4 bases, and 22 bases lay between the germline ends. CDR3 length: 17 residues. As DNA, the CDR3 is TGTGCCAGCAGTTCCTCACCGGGACCCCCAGAGTTCACTGAAGCTTTCTTT. It translates to CASSSSPGPPEFTEAFF.

The CDR3, as DNA: TGTGCCAGCAGCGACAGGGGGCCCGGAAACACCATATATTTT. This gives the protein CASSDRGPGNTIYF. The chain is built from TRBV11-3 and TRBJ1-3, with 10 bases lining up with TRBD1. The CDR3 has 14 amino acids. V trimming: 5 bases; J trimming: 4 bases; junction bases outside the gene matches: 2. Germline V gene data show CDR1 as SGHNT and CDR2 as YENEEA.